Listed below are T cell receptor beta chains from one sample, sequenced in a study of blood T cell repertoires in COVID-19. TCRdb's copy holds only in-frame clones and misses some; the assay was immunoSEQ multiplex PCR. The table records 120,000 or so clones, roughly 80% of them present only once. Sequenced material: peripheral blood. The receptors were sampled from a man aged 60 to 75 with acute or convalescent COVID-19. Both conserved end residues are part of each CDR3. D genes are given only for firm matches. Clone size is given for some rows only: seen once, a few or many times, or a class if the clone is expanded.

D: .; size: .; V: TRBV5-6; J: TRBJ1-2; DNA: TGTGCCAGCAGCTTGGACCGCAGGGCAACTTCTAACTATGGCTACACCTTC; CDR3: CASSLDRRATSNYGYTF
D: TRBD2; size: .; V: TRBV2; J: TRBJ2-2; DNA: TGTGCCAGCAGTCTTGCTAGCGGGACTACCGGGGAGCTGTTTTTT; CDR3: CASSLASGTTGELFF
D: TRBD1; size: .; V: TRBV11-2; J: TRBJ1-1; DNA: TGTGCCAGCAGCTTAGAAGCGATACAGGGGAATACTGAAGCTTTCTTT; CDR3: CASSLEAIQGNTEAFF
D: TRBD2; size: .; V: TRBV11-2; J: TRBJ2-3; DNA: TGTGCCAGCAGCTTAGCTTATTTTAGCGGGGGCCCTACGCAGTATTTT; CDR3: CASSLAYFSGGPTQYF
D: .; size: .; V: TRBV2; J: TRBJ1-1; DNA: TGTGCCAGCAGACCGACAGCCTACACTGAAGCTTTCTTT; CDR3: CASRPTAYTEAFF
D: .; size: .; V: TRBV6-5; J: TRBJ2-3; DNA: TGTGCCACCTCAGCAGGCGCCCGGGATACGCAGTATTTT; CDR3: CATSAGARDTQYF
D: .; size: .; V: TRBV5-6; J: TRBJ2-2; DNA: TGTGCCAGCAGCTTGGCGTCACAACCGAACACCGGGGAGCTGTTTTTT; CDR3: CASSLASQPNTGELFF
D: TRBD2; size: .; V: TRBV24-1; J: TRBJ2-3; DNA: TGTGCCACCAGTGAGGGGGGGAAGGCAGATACGCAGTATTTT; CDR3: CATSEGGKADTQYF
D: .; size: .; V: TRBV7-6; J: TRBJ1-2; DNA: TGTGCCAGCAGCTCCCTACAGGGAGTTGCCTATGGCTACACCTTC; CDR3: CASSSLQGVAYGYTF
D: TRBD1; size: .; V: TRBV5-6; J: TRBJ1-2; DNA: TGTGCCAGCAGCTTGGGGGACAGGGCTTATGGCTACACCTTC; CDR3: CASSLGDRAYGYTF
D: .; size: .; V: TRBV19; J: TRBJ1-1; DNA: TGTGCCAGTAGTACATCCTGGACAGCTGAAGCTTTCTTT; CDR3: CASSTSWTAEAFF
D: TRBD2; size: .; V: TRBV24-1; J: TRBJ2-7; DNA: TGTGCCACCAGTGATTCCCGGACTAGTCCCTACGAGCAGTACTTC; CDR3: CATSDSRTSPYEQYF
D: .; size: many; V: TRBV21-1; J: TRBJ1-6; DNA: TGTGCCAGCAGCAACTTTTACAGACAGAATTCACCCCTCCACTTT; CDR3: CASSNFYRQNSPLHF
D: TRBD1; size: .; V: TRBV30; J: TRBJ1-2; DNA: TGTGCCTGGAGTTCCACAGGGGGCAGAGGCTACACCTTC; CDR3: CAWSSTGGRGYTF
D: TRBD2; size: .; V: TRBV5-1; J: TRBJ2-1; DNA: TGCGCCAGCAGCTTCGAACGGGGGGGCCTCGATGAGCAGTTCTTC; CDR3: CASSFERGGLDEQFF
D: TRBD1; size: few; V: TRBV6-6; J: TRBJ2-7; DNA: TGTGCCAGCAGTTCCCACGACAGGGGGCATGGCGGGCAGTACTTC; CDR3: CASSSHDRGHGGQYF
D: .; size: .; V: TRBV6-5; J: TRBJ1-2; DNA: TGTGCCAGCAGTTACGAGGGGGGGTATGGCTACACCTTC; CDR3: CASSYEGGYGYTF
D: .; size: once; V: TRBV5-1; J: TRBJ2-7; DNA: TGCGCCAGCAGCTTGAATAGGGAGCCCTACGAGCAGTACTTC; CDR3: CASSLNREPYEQYF
D: .; size: .; V: TRBV4-2; J: TRBJ1-6; DNA: TGTGCCAGCAGCCAAGAAGGGAGCTCCTATAATTCACCCCTCCACTTT; CDR3: CASSQEGSSYNSPLHF
D: .; size: .; V: TRBV6-5; J: TRBJ2-3; DNA: TGTGCCAGCAATTTAAAAGATACGCAGTATTTT; CDR3: CASNLKDTQYF
D: TRBD1; size: .; V: TRBV5-4; J: TRBJ2-7; DNA: TGTGCCAGCAGCAATGAACAGGGGTTTCACGAGCAGTACTTC; CDR3: CASSNEQGFHEQYF
D: TRBD2; size: .; V: TRBV24-1; J: TRBJ2-1; DNA: TGTGCCACCAGTGAAAGGACTAGCGGATACAATGAGCAGTTCTTC; CDR3: CATSERTSGYNEQFF
D: TRBD1; size: .; V: TRBV6-5; J: TRBJ1-2; DNA: TGTGCCAGCAGCTACCGGACAGGGTCGAACTATGGCTACACCTTC; CDR3: CASSYRTGSNYGYTF
D: TRBD1; size: .; V: TRBV6-5; J: TRBJ1-2; DNA: TGTGCCAGCACAGGGGGCCTGGACTATGGCTACACCTTC; CDR3: CASTGGLDYGYTF